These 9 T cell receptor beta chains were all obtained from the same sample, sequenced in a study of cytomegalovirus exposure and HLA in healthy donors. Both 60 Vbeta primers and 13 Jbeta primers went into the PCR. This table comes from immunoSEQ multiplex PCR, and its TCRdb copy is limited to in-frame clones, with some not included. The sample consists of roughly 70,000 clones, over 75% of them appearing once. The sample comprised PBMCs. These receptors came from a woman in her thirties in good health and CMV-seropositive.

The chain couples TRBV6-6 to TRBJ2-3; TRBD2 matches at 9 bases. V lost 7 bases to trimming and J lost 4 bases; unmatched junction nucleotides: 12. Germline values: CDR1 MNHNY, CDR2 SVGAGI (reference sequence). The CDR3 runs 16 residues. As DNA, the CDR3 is TGTGCCAGCAACCTAGCGGGGCAAAGCGAGTCAGATACGCAGTATTTT. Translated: CASNLAGQSESDTQYF.

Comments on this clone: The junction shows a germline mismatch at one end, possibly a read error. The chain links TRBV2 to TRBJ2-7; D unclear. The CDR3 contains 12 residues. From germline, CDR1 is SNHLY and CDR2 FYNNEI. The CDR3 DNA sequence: TGTGCCACCAGTTATAGCTCCTACGAGCAGTACTTC. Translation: CATSYSSYEQYF.

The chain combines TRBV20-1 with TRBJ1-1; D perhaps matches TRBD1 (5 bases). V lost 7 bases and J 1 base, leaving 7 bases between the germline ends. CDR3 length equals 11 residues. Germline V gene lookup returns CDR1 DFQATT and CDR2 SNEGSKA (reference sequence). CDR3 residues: CSVRENTEAFF. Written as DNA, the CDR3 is TGCAGTGTCAGGGAGAACACTGAAGCTTTCTTT.

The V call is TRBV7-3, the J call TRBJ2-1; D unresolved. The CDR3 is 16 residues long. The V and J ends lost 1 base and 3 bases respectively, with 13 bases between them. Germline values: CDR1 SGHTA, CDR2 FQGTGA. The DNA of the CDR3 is TGTGCCAGCAGCTTAAGGCCCCAAGCGCTCTACAATGAGCAGTTCTTC. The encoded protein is CASSLRPQALYNEQFF.

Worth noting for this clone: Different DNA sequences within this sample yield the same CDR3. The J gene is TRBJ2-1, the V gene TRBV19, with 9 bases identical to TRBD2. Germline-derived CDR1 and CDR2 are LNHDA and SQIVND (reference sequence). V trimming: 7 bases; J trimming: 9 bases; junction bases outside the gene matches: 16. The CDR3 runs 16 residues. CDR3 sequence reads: CASIPPGTSLGGEQFF. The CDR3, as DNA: TGTGCCAGTATACCACCCGGGACTAGCCTAGGGGGTGAGCAGTTCTTC.

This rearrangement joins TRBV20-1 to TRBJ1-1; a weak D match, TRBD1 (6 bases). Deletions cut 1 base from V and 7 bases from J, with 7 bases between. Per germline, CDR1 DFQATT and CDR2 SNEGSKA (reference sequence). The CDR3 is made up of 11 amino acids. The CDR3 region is CSARAGVEAFF. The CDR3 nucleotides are TGCAGTGCTAGAGCAGGGGTTGAAGCTTTCTTT.

The CDR3: CASSRGIAKNIQYF. The CDR3 DNA follows: TGCGCCAGCAGCCGCGGGATAGCCAAAAACATTCAGTACTTC. The chain links TRBV4-1 to TRBJ2-4; TRBD2 might be the D (6 bases). The CDR3 is 14 residues long. Trimming removed 4 bases at V and 0 bases at J, with 7 bases between. Looked up from germline, CDR1 is MGHRA and CDR2 is YSYEKL.

In DNA, the CDR3 is TGTGCCTGGAGTGTTATCCAAGAGACCCAGTACTTC. This sequence encodes CAWSVIQETQYF. The V gene is TRBV30, the J gene TRBJ2-5; unclear D gene. Trimming left V 0 bases short and J 1 base short, with 3 bases between. Germline CDR1 reads GTSNPN; CDR2 reads SVGIG (reference sequence). The CDR3 extends over 12 amino acids.

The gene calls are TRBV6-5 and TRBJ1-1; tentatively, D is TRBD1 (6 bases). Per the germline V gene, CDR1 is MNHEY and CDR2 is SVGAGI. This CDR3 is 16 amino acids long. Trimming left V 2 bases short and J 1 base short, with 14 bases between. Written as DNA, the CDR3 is TGTGCCAGCAGTTACGCGGGGGGCCGAGGGAACACTGAAGCTTTCTTT. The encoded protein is CASSYAGGRGNTEAFF.